Reported below is one T cell receptor (beta chain). Its antigen is unknown. Stated treatment: approximately 9-day PBMC culture with coronavirus spike peptide pools or control peptides (ViraFEST assay). This sample was taken from a study of vaccination and CD4 T cells after COVID-19. Study outcomes and limitations: Vaccine-specific clones numbering 304 of 307 showed spike mono-reactivity in convalescent patients. Post-vaccination reactive clonotypes (median approximately 36) did not differ significantly from post-infection (21).

The study sequenced cultured CD4+ T cell DNA using the Oncomine TCR Beta short-read assay. TCRdb passed the PCR reads through MiXCR, listing each CDR3 protein once. Found here are fewer than 20,000 distinct CDR3 sequences, around 50% of them singletons; the top ten hold around 7.3%. This CDR3 contains 13 residues. Trimming removed 7 bases at V and 6 bases at J, with 13 bases between. Germline V CDR1 and CDR2: SNHLY, FYNNEI. V is TRBV2 and J is TRBJ2-1; D gene ambiguous. Specimen: CD4+ T cells from blood, cultured in vitro, collected before SARS-CoV-2 vaccination. This clonotype originated in a human donor who had recovered from COVID-19. The CDR3 coding sequence is TGTGCCAGCAAGGTAGGGTTCGGCAATGAGCAGTTCTTC. It codes for CASKVGFGNEQFF. Together with reference TRBV2 and TRBJ2-1, the CDR3 gives the full variable domain: EPEVTQTPSHQVTQMGQEVILRCVPISNHLYFYWYRQILGQKVEFLVSFYNNEISEKSEIFDDQFSVERPDGSNFTLKIRSTKLEDSAMYFCASKVGFGNEQFFGPGTRLTVL.